This T cell receptor beta chain was profiled in a study of T-cell memory formation after mild COVID-19. Notes on the study in general: CD8+ contracting clones occupied EMRA, while CD4+ ones occupied mainly CM and EM. The appearance of some responding clones in pre-infection memory suggested that cross-reactive memory joined.

Employing constant-segment primers, 5'RACE generated TCR alpha and TCR beta cDNA libraries bearing sample barcodes and UMIs. TCRdb processed the 5' RACE reads anew with MiXCR; each CDR3 protein has one entry. Found here are roughly 110,000 distinct CDR3 sequences, over 15% of them singletons; the top ten hold 25% to 30%. As to this clonotype: Its antigen is not known.

V was trimmed by 0 bases and J by 4 bases, leaving 12 bases between them. This CDR3 region has 14 residues. Germline V gives CDR1 SQVTM, CDR2 ANQGSEA. The receptor was derived from an adult woman who had mild COVID-19 (a few samples of this study predate the infection). Cell type and time point are not known. The chain couples TRBV29-1 to TRBJ1-2; a weak D match, TRBD1 (5 bases). Sequenced sample: PBMCs or a T cell subset sorted from them (not recorded which). The CDR3 coding sequence is TGCAGCGTTGAAGATTTGGGGGGGAGCTATGGCTACACCTTC. It is translated as CSVEDLGGSYGYTF.